This TCR beta chain emerged from a study of blood T cell repertoires in COVID-19. About the research overall: The samples span acute and convalescent COVID-19 from the United States, Italy and Spain. PBMCs, B-cell-depleted T cells, or T cells were the source of the cDNA or gDNA that made up the material.

Everyone who took part was roughly 18 to 89 years old, and they came from 24 US areas. The protocol was immunoSEQ multiplex PCR, while the TCRdb copy is restricted to in-frame clones and leaves out a portion. In the table there are about 250,000 clones, more than 75% of which are singletons. V dropped 1 base and J dropped 0; count of bases not matched to a gene: 9. Germline V lookup: CDR1 LGHNA, CDR2 YSLEER. This CDR3 contains 19 residues. The sequenced sample consisted of PBMCs or T cells enriched from blood (not recorded which). The J gene is TRBJ1-4, the V gene TRBV4-3; the match to TRBD1 covers 9 bases. The clonotype originates from a man in his forties or fifties who had recovered from COVID-19. CDR3: CASSQVVRTGVSTNEKLFF. CDR3 DNA sequence: TGCGCCAGCAGCCAAGTAGTCCGGACAGGGGTATCAACTAATGAAAAACTGTTTTTT.